This T cell receptor beta chain is drawn from a study of pediatric ulcerative colitis. Overall study results and limits: This repertoire reflects total lymphocytes rather than subpopulations like regulatory T cells.

Some clones are missing from TCRdb's copy, which holds only in-frame ones; the method was immunoSEQ multiplex PCR. The sample has some 35,000 clones, about 81% seen once. During colonoscopy, one to two rectal pinch biopsies were collected. The CDR3 has 16 amino acids. Germline V gene data show CDR1 as SGDLS and CDR2 as YYNGEE. Trimming removed 4 bases at V and 5 bases at J, with 21 bases between. This clone was seen a few times. Its antigen is unidentified. Sequenced: gut tissue. The TCR was taken from a boy under 18 with mild ulcerative colitis. The gene calls are TRBV9 and TRBJ1-2, with D possibly matching TRBD1 (6 bases). The CDR3 nucleotides read TGTGCCAGCAGCCCAGGGATGGGCAGGGGCCGATATGGCTACACCTTC. This gives the protein CASSPGMGRGRYGYTF.